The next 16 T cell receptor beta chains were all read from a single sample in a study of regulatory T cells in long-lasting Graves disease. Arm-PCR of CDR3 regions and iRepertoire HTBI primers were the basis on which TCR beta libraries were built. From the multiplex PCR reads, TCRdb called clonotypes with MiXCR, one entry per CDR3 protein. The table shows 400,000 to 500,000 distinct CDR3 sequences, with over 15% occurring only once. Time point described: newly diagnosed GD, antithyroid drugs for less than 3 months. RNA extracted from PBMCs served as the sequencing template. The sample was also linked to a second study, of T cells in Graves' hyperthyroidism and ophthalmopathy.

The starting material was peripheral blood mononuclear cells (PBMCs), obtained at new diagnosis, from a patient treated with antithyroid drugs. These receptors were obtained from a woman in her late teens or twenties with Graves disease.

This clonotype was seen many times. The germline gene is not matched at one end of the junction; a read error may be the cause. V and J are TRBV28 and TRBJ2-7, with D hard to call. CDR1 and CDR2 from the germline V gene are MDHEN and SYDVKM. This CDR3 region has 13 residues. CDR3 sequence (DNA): TGTGCCAGCAGGTTATTATCGATCGGCGAGCAGTACTTC. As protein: CASRLLSIGEQYF. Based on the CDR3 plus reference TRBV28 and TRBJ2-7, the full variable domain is DVKVTQSSRYLVKRTGEKVFLECVQDMDHENMFWYRQDPGLGLRLIYFSYDVKMKEKGDIPEGYSVSREKKERFSLILESASTNQTSMYLCASRLLSIGEQYFGPGTRLTVT.

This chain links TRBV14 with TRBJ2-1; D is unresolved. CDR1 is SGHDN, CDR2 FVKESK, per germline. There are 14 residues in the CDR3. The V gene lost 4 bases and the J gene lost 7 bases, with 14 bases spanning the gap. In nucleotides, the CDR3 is TGTGCCAGCAGCCTCCTCCTTTCGCGGAATGAGCAGTTCTTC. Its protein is CASSLLLSRNEQFF.

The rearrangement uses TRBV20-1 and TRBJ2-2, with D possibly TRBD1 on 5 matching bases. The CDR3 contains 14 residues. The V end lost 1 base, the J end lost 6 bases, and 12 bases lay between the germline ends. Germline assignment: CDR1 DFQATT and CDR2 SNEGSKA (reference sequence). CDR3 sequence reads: CSARGHGAAGELFF. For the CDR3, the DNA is TGCAGTGCTAGAGGTCATGGGGCTGCCGGGGAGCTGTTTTTT.

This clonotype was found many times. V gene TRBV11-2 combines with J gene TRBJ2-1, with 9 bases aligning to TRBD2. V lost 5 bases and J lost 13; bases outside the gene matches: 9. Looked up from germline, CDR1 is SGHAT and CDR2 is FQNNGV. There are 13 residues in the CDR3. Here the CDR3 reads CASSTTSGPPQFF. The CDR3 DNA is TGTGCCAGCAGCACCACTAGCGGGCCCCCCCAGTTCTTC.

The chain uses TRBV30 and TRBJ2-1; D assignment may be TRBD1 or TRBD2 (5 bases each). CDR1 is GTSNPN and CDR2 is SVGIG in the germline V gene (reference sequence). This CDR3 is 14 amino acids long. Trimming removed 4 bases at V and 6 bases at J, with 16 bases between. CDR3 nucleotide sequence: TGTGCCTGGACGCGCTTCGGGGCCCTCAATGAGCAGTTCTTC. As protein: CAWTRFGALNEQFF.

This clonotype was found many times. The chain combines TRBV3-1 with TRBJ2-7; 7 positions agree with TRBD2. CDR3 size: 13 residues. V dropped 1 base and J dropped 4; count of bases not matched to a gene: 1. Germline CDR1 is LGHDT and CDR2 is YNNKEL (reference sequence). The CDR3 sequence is CASSQASGYEQYF. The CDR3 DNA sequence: TGTGCCAGCAGCCAAGCTAGCGGTTACGAGCAGTACTTC.

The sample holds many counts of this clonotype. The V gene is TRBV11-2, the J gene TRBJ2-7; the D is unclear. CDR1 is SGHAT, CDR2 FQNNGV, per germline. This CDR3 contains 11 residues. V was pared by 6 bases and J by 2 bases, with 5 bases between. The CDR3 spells CASRAAYEQYF. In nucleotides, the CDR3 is TGTGCCAGCAGAGCCGCCTACGAGCAGTACTTC.

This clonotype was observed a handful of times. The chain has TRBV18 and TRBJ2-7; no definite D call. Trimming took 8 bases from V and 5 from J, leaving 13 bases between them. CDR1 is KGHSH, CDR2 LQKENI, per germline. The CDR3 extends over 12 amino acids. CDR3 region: CASQGEVDEQYF. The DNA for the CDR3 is TGTGCCAGCCAAGGCGAGGTCGACGAGCAGTACTTC.

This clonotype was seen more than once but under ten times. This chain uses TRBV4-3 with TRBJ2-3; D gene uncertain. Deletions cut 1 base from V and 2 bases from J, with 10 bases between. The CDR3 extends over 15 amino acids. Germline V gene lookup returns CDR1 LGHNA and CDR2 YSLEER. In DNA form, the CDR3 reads TGCGCCAGCAGCCAAGTTGCAAGCCCCACAGATACGCAGTATTTT. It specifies CASSQVASPTDTQYF.

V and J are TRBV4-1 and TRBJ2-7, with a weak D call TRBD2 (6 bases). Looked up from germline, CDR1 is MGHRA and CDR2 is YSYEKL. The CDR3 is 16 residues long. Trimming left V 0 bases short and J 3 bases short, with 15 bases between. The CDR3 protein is CASSQDWGRLFYEQYF. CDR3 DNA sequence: TGCGCCAGCAGCCAAGATTGGGGGAGGCTTTTCTACGAGCAGTACTTC.

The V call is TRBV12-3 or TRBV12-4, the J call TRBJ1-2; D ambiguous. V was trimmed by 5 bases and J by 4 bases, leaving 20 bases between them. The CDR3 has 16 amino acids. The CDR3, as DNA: TGTGCCAGCAGTCCAAAATTGAGGCGGTTAACCTATGGCTACACCTTC. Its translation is CASSPKLRRLTYGYTF.

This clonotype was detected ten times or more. DNA of the CDR3: TGTGCCAGCAGTTTATCGCGGACTACCCAAGAGACCCAGTACTTC. Its protein is CASSLSRTTQETQYF. The rearrangement joins TRBV28 to TRBJ2-5; tentative D call: TRBD2 (6 bases). Germline V gene lookup returns CDR1 MDHEN and CDR2 SYDVKM. This CDR3 is built from 15 residues. The V end lost 1 base, the J end lost 1 base, and 10 bases lay between the germline ends.

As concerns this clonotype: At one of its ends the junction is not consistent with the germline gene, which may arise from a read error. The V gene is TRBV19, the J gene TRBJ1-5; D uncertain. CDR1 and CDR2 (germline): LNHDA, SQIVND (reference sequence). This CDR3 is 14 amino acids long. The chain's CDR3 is CASSIEVSSQPQHF. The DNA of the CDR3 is TGTGCCAGTAGTATAGAGGTTAGCAGTCAGCCCCAGCATTTT.

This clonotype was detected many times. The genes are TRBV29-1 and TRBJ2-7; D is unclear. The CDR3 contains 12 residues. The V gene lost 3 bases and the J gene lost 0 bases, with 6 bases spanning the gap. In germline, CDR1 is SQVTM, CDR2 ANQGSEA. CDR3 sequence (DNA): TGCAGCGTTGACTCAGACTCCTACGAGCAGTACTTC. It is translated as CSVDSDSYEQYF.

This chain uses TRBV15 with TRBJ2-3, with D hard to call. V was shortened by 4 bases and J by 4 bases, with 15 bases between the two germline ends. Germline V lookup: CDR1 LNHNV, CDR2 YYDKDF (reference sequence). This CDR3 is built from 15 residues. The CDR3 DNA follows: TGTGCCACCAGCATCCTCGCGGAAACGGCAGATACGCAGTATTTT. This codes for CATSILAETADTQYF. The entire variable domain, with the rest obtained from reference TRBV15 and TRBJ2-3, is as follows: DAMVIQNPRYQVTQFGKPVTLSCSQTLNHNVMYWYQQKSSQAPKLLFHYYDKDFNNEADTPDNFQSRRPNTSFCFLDIRSPGLGDTAMYLCATSILAETADTQYFGPGTRLTVL.

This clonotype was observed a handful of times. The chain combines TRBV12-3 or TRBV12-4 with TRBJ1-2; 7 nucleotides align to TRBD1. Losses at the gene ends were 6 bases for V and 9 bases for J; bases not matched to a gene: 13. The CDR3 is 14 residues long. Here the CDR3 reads CASSPGTDPRRYTF. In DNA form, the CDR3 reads TGTGCCAGCAGCCCTGGGACAGACCCCCGTCGCTACACCTTC.